These 5 T cell receptor beta chains originate from one sample sequenced in a study of T cell changes during pregnancy in multiple sclerosis (dated by TCRdb to the late 2010s). Library preparation used the immunoSEQ multiplex PCR assay. Sourced from immuneACCESS, this table was stored by TCRdb with only in-frame sequences that have V and J called. A share of the clones is absent; for the studies checked, an unresolved V gene accounts for under half, and the remainder has no known explanation. This sample lists some 64,000 clones; more than 80% were detected once. The ten top clones hold 0.89% of the sample. Material: peripheral blood, obtained in the first trimester of pregnancy. Receptors were obtained from a female donor in good health, enrolled as a control in a pregnancy study.

The genes are TRBV6-6 and TRBJ1-3, with D perhaps TRBD1 (6 bases). Germline values: CDR1 MNHNY, CDR2 SVGAGI (reference sequence). CDR3 length: 13 amino acids. V was pared by 4 bases and J by 9 bases, with 13 bases between. The CDR3 bases are TGTGCCAGCAGTTCCGACAGGATCGGCACCATATATTTT. This sequence encodes CASSSDRIGTIYF.

The rearrangement joins TRBV27 to TRBJ2-5, with a tentative D call TRBD2 (5 bases). The germline gives CDR1 MNHEY, CDR2 SMNVEV (reference sequence). The CDR3 is made up of 12 amino acids. Trimming stripped 6 bases from V and 3 bases from J, with 8 bases between. Written as DNA, the CDR3 is TGTGCCAGCAGCGGGGTAGAAGAGACCCAGTACTTC. It translates to CASSGVEETQYF.

The chain joins TRBV7-9 to TRBJ2-1, with 10 nucleotides matching TRBD1. Unmatched junction bases numbered 9, after V lost 5 bases and J lost 5 bases. Germline values: CDR1 SEHNR, CDR2 FQNEAQ (reference sequence). CDR3 length: 16 amino acids. In nucleotides, the CDR3 is TGTGCCAGCAGCCCCAGGACAGGGGGAAACAACAATGAGCAGTTCTTC. Its translation: CASSPRTGGNNNEQFF.

The chain carries TRBV7-2 and TRBJ2-3; D gene unclear. V dropped 2 bases and J dropped 2 bases, with 8 bases sitting between them. The CDR3 is made up of 14 amino acids. CDR1 and CDR2 (germline): SGHTA, FQGNSA. The CDR3 region has the DNA TGTGCCAGCAGCTTATCTTACTACACAGATACGCAGTATTTT. This gives the protein CASSLSYYTDTQYF.

This chain links TRBV29-1 with TRBJ1-2, with TRBD1 identical over 8 bases. Looked up from germline, CDR1 is SQVTM and CDR2 is ANQGSEA. The CDR3 loop spans 14 amino acids. V shed 3 bases and J 4 bases; nucleotides not matched to a gene: 7. The CDR3 sequence: CSVENPGTGYGYTF. The CDR3 bases are TGCAGCGTTGAGAATCCCGGGACAGGCTATGGCTACACCTTC.